This TCR beta chain was recorded in a study of shared clonotypes between healthy human individuals. Terminally differentiated effector memory CD45RA+ cells were excluded by CCR7 positive selection of CD45RO-negative cells. There were only Caucasian adults among the donors, and all lived in Nashville, Tennessee. Germline V gives CDR1 SQVTM, CDR2 ANQGSEA. This CDR3 is 12 amino acids long. Deletions cut 4 bases from V and 7 bases from J, with 11 bases between. Study-level points and caveats: Investigators expected sequencing depth to affect clonotype sharing among donors. Clonotypes not shared had lower generation probabilities than those common to all four donors. Exclusively blood specimens were collected; tissue repertoires likely differ.

TCRdb's copy holds only in-frame clones and misses some; the assay was immunoSEQ multiplex PCR. The sample holds roughly 2,000,000 clones, about 94% seen once. A note on this clone: Antigen unknown.

The sample taken for sequencing was naive CD8+ T cells sorted from blood. J is TRBJ2-1 and V is TRBV29-1; D is perhaps TRBD1 (5 bases). The TCR originated in a man in his late teens or twenties in good health. The CDR3 DNA reads as TGCAGCGTTGCCCAGCAGGGAAATGAGCAGTTCTTC. This encodes CSVAQQGNEQFF.